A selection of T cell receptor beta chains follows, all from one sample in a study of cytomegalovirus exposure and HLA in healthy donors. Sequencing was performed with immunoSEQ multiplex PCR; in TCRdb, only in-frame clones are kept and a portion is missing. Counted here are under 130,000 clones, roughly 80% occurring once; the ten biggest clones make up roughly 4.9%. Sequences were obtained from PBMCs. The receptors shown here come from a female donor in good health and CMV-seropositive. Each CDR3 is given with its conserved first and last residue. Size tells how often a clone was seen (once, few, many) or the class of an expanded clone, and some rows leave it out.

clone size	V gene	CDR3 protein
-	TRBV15	CATSRDLTGFYEQYF
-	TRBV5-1	CASSGAGVREQFF
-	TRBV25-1	CASSERGLRDTQYF
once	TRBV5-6	CASSLSGLNTEAFF
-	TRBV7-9	CASSLTDRGIRNEQFF
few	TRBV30	CAFSSGRPETQYF
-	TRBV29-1	CSVQFQGAPEAFF
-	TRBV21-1	CASSKARQSSSYEQYF
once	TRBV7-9	CSSSSRDEQYF
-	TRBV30	CAWRPSGVGYGYTF
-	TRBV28	CASSIPGQGNTIYF
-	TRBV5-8	CASSQDRVGGYTF
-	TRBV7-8	CASSPGGEQYF
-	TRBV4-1	CASSRQSGTVNSGANVLTF
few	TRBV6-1	CASRPAGYAYGYTF
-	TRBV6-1	CASSEAGTGMSNQPQHF
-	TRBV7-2	CASSLARTQETQYF
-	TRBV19	CASRKVAETQETQYF
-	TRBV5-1	CASSHGTQFDYGYTF